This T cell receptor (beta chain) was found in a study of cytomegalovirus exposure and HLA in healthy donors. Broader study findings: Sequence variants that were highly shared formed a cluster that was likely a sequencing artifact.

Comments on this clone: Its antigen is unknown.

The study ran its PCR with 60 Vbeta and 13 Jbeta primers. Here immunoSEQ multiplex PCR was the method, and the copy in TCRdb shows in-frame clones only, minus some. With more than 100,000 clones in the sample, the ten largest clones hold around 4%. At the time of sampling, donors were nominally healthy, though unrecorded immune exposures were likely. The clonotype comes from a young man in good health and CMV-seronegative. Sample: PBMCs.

The CDR3 DNA is TGTGCCAGCAGCCCCGGGGGGCGGGGGGACAATGAGCAGTTCTTC. Translation: CASSPGGRGDNEQFF. The gene calls are TRBV5-4 and TRBJ2-1; 8 positions agree with TRBD2. CDR1 is SGHNT and CDR2 is YYREEE in the germline V gene (reference sequence). This CDR3 contains 15 residues. Trimming at V came to 4 bases and at J to 5 bases, leaving 8 bases not matched to a gene. The entire variable domain, with the rest obtained from reference TRBV5-4 and TRBJ2-1, is as follows: ETGVTQSPTHLIKTRGQQVTLRCSSQSGHNTVSWYQQALGQGPQFIFQYYREEENGRGNFPPRFSGLQFPNYSSELNVNALELDDSALYLCASSPGGRGDNEQFFGPGTRLTVL.